This is a list of T cell receptor beta chains from one sample in a study of Graves' ophthalmopathy and Graves' hyperthyroidism. TCRdb re-derived calls from the multiplex PCR reads in MiXCR, one entry per CDR3 protein. The table includes hundreds of thousands of distinct CDR3 sequences, around 42% detected once. Sequencing was carried out using peripheral blood. The receptors come from an adult man with Graves' ophthalmopathy. The CDR3 runs from the conserved cysteine through the conserved F or W.

TRBJ2-7,TRBV19,CASSHLDISYEQYF
TRBJ1-1,TRBV5-4,CASRLRHQRDTEAFF
TRBJ2-5,TRBV12-3/TRBV12-4,CASSSSGGGVETQYF
TRBJ2-7,TRBV29-1,CSVEGAVSYEQYF
TRBJ1-4,TRBV7-2,CASSFGAGSEKLFF
TRBJ1-2,TRBV19,CASSMIGQGVRGYTF
TRBJ1-4,TRBV2,CASLRDRGDEKLFF
TRBJ1-4,TRBV20-1,CSAPTGGNEKLFF
TRBJ2-1,TRBV7-2,CASSRTSGGRNNEQFF
TRBJ1-5,TRBV20-1,CSASDWGNNQPQHF
TRBJ1-1,TRBV15,CATSSEVRVTEAFF
TRBJ1-2,TRBV6-5,CAARTGYVYGYTF
TRBJ1-2,TRBV29-1,CSVTEPNYGYTF
TRBJ1-5,TRBV7-3,CASSPGQGNQPQHF
TRBJ2-7,TRBV9,CASSQGRQESGEQYF
TRBJ2-2,TRBV9,CASSGTGTGFPGELFF
TRBJ2-5,TRBV29-1,CSVEDLQGDNQETQYF
TRBJ2-7,TRBV6-5,CASRNDRYYEQYF
TRBJ2-5,TRBV7-6,CAGSTGTQGTQYF
TRBJ2-6,TRBV5-1,CASRGGRANVLTF
TRBJ2-2,TRBV19,CATLSGNTGELFF
TRBJ1-1,TRBV28,CASSLQGWERAFF
TRBJ2-5,TRBV24-1,CATRGTGREGTQYF
TRBJ2-6,TRBV2,CASSEGDWSSGANVLTF